This is a list of T cell receptor beta chains from one sample in a study of blood T cell repertoires in COVID-19. Here immunoSEQ multiplex PCR was the method, and the copy in TCRdb shows in-frame clones only, minus some. The table records fewer than 150,000 clones, 80% to 90% of them present only once. The material sequenced was peripheral blood. The receptor source for this set is a human donor in a cohort sampled during active COVID-19. The CDR3 runs from the conserved cysteine through the conserved F or W. A D gene is named only where the DNA matches it firmly. Clone size is not always given. Where it is, it says once, few, many or a class for expanded clones.

V gene,clone size,J gene,D gene,CDR3 protein,CDR3 DNA
TRBV7-9,-,TRBJ1-1,-,CASSSEGFTEAFF,TGTGCCAGCAGCTCAGAGGGTTTCACTGAAGCTTTCTTT
TRBV3-1/TRBV3-2,-,TRBJ2-1,TRBD2,CASSQVAGGPYNEQFF,TGTGCCAGCAGCCAAGTAGCGGGGGGGCCATACAATGAGCAGTTCTTC
TRBV5-4,-,TRBJ2-5,TRBD2,CASSPPGLAGGPGETQYF,TGTGCCAGCAGCCCCCCAGGACTAGCGGGGGGGCCAGGAGAGACCCAGTACTTC
TRBV14,-,TRBJ1-6,TRBD1,CASSGTWTGSSPLHF,TGTGCCAGCAGCGGAACCTGGACAGGGAGCTCACCCCTCCACTTT
TRBV12-3/TRBV12-4,-,TRBJ1-3,-,CASSFGGNTIYF,TGTGCCAGCAGTTTCGGTGGAAACACCATATATTTT
TRBV1,-,TRBJ1-5,-,CTSSQVRGGRRREGNRNQPQHF,TGCACCAGCAGCCAAGTAAGGGGTGGGAGGCGGCGGGAAGGTAATAGAAATCAGCCCCAGCATTTT
TRBV3-1/TRBV3-2,-,TRBJ1-2,-,CASSPSQGSYGYTF,TGTGCCAGCAGCCCCTCCCAGGGTAGCTATGGCTACACCTTC
TRBV5-1,-,TRBJ2-2,-,CASRPQTRGELFF,TGCGCCAGCAGACCTCAGACGCGGGGGGAGCTGTTTTTT
TRBV30,-,TRBJ1-2,-,CAWSVSPGDPYGYTF,TGTGCCTGGAGTGTATCGCCAGGTGATCCCTATGGCTACACCTTC
TRBV10-3,once,TRBJ1-5,-,CAISDQDSNQPQHF,TGTGCCATCAGTGATCAGGATAGCAATCAGCCCCAGCATTTT
TRBV5-4,-,TRBJ2-3,TRBD2,CASSLGLAGMDTQYF,TGTGCCAGCAGCTTGGGTCTAGCGGGTATGGATACGCAGTATTTT
TRBV11-2,-,TRBJ2-7,TRBD1,CASSQIGTAAYEQYF,TGTGCCAGCAGCCAGATAGGGACAGCCGCCTACGAGCAGTACTTC
TRBV6-5,-,TRBJ1-6,TRBD1,CASHLRVQGDSPLHF,TGTGCCAGCCACCTACGGGTGCAGGGGGATTCACCCCTCCACTTT
TRBV15,-,TRBJ2-5,-,CATSRDKMFSETQYF,TGTGCCACCAGCAGAGATAAAATGTTTTCAGAGACCCAGTACTTC
TRBV5-6,-,TRBJ1-2,TRBD1,CASSLARGYGYTF,TGTGCCAGCAGCTTGGCCAGGGGGTATGGCTACACCTTC
TRBV3-1/TRBV3-2,-,TRBJ1-4,-,CASSQQRVGSQGEKLFF,TGTGCCAGCAGCCAGCAACGAGTCGGGAGCCAAGGGGAAAAACTGTTTTTT
TRBV5-8,-,TRBJ2-1,TRBD2,CASSPRGRTPFF,TGTGCCAGCAGCCCGCGGGGGAGGACCCCGTTCTTC
TRBV6-5,-,TRBJ1-5,-,CASEVGDQPQHF,TGTGCCAGCGAGGTCGGGGATCAGCCCCAGCATTTT
TRBV5-1,-,TRBJ2-2,TRBD2,CASSLVGRGTGELFF,TGCGCCAGCAGCTTAGTAGGGAGGGGCACCGGGGAGCTGTTTTTT
TRBV7-8,-,TRBJ2-1,-,CASSRSLGGSYNEQFF,TGTGCCAGCAGCCGAAGCCTCGGGGGATCCTACAATGAGCAGTTCTTC
TRBV12-5,-,TRBJ1-1,-,CASGLQGGTEAFF,TGTGCTAGTGGTTTACAGGGTGGGACTGAAGCTTTCTTT
TRBV27,-,TRBJ1-2,-,CASSLGQGYGYTF,TGTGCCAGCAGTTTGGGGCAGGGGTATGGCTACACCTTC
TRBV10-2,-,TRBJ1-3,-,CASSGTVGNTIYF,TGCGCCAGCAGTGGGACAGTAGGAAACACCATATATTTT
TRBV21-1,-,TRBJ1-4,-,CASSPRAALATNEKLFF,TGTGCCAGCAGCCCGAGGGCAGCCCTGGCAACTAATGAAAAACTGTTTTTT
TRBV12-3/TRBV12-4,-,TRBJ2-1,-,CASSLAGGTFF,TGTGCCAGCAGTTTGGCAGGTGGAACGTTCTTC
TRBV4-1,-,TRBJ2-5,TRBD1,CASSPAGQGTETQYF,TGCGCCAGCAGCCCTGCGGGACAGGGGACGGAGACCCAGTACTTC
TRBV5-1,-,TRBJ2-1,TRBD2,CASHAGGAGNEQFF,TGCGCCAGCCACGCGGGGGGGGCCGGGAATGAGCAGTTCTTC
TRBV4-1,-,TRBJ1-5,TRBD1,CASSQVQQGGNQPQHF,TGCGCCAGCAGCCAAGTTCAACAGGGGGGGAATCAGCCCCAGCATTTT
TRBV3-1/TRBV3-2,few,TRBJ2-2,TRBD2,CASSQDGRLGELFF,TGTGCCAGCAGCCAAGACGGGAGGTTGGGGGAGCTGTTTTTT
TRBV28,-,TRBJ1-2,-,CASAEGQGSWGYTF,TGTGCCAGCGCTGAGGGGCAGGGGTCTTGGGGCTACACCTTC
TRBV12-3/TRBV12-4,-,TRBJ2-7,-,CASSYLRREQYF,TGTGCCAGCAGCTACCTACGGAGAGAGCAGTACTTC
TRBV5-1,-,TRBJ1-4,-,CASSFSFNEKLFF,TGCGCCAGCAGCTTCAGTTTTAATGAAAAACTGTTTTTT
TRBV5-6,-,TRBJ1-1,-,CASGERTPAFF,TGTGCCAGCGGGGAAAGGACTCCAGCTTTCTTT
TRBV4-1,few,TRBJ2-1,-,CASSQEGTGRPPQFF,TGCGCCAGCAGCCAGGAGGGTACGGGACGCCCTCCACAGTTCTTC
TRBV6-5,-,TRBJ1-4,-,CASSYVRGGERKLFF,TGTGCCAGCAGTTACGTACGGGGTGGCGAAAGAAAACTGTTTTTT
TRBV6-5,-,TRBJ1-5,TRBD1,CASSSKGAVRNQPQHF,TGTGCCAGCAGTTCCAAGGGGGCAGTTCGCAATCAGCCCCAGCATTTT
TRBV3-1/TRBV3-2,-,TRBJ2-5,TRBD2,CASSVGLGPETQYF,TGTGCCAGCAGCGTAGGACTAGGCCCTGAGACCCAGTACTTC
TRBV5-4,-,TRBJ2-5,TRBD2,CASSLGPLAGGVQETQYF,TGTGCCAGCAGCTTGGGCCCACTAGCGGGGGGCGTCCAAGAGACCCAGTACTTC
TRBV7-2,-,TRBJ1-2,TRBD1,CASNTPGTGVSGYTF,TGTGCCAGCAACACCCCCGGGACAGGGGTGAGCGGCTACACCTTC
TRBV5-1,-,TRBJ1-4,-,CASSLGPGGNEKLFF,TGCGCCAGCAGCTTGGGACCCGGCGGGAATGAAAAACTGTTTTTT
TRBV13,few,TRBJ1-3,-,CASSLGRAGNTIYF,TGTGCCAGCAGCTTAGGGCGTGCTGGAAACACCATATATTTT
TRBV10-3,few,TRBJ1-3,-,CAISGGEENTIYF,TGTGCCATCAGTGGGGGCGAGGAAAACACCATATATTTT
TRBV6-5,-,TRBJ2-3,-,CASREGFTDTQYF,TGTGCCAGCAGGGAGGGCTTCACAGATACGCAGTATTTT
TRBV6-1,-,TRBJ2-3,TRBD2,CASSEARASGGRHTQYF,TGTGCCAGCAGTGAAGCGCGGGCTAGCGGGGGGAGGCATACGCAGTATTTT
TRBV19,once,TRBJ1-6,-,CASSMEGGDHNSPLHF,TGTGCCAGTAGTATGGAAGGGGGAGATCATAATTCACCCCTCCACTTT
TRBV10-3,-,TRBJ2-3,TRBD1,CAITQGNPTDTQYF,TGTGCCATTACACAGGGGAATCCCACAGATACGCAGTATTTT
TRBV3-1/TRBV3-2,-,TRBJ1-5,-,CASSQTTGPQHF,TGTGCCAGCAGCCAGACGACTGGGCCCCAGCATTTT
TRBV5-8,once,TRBJ2-3,-,CASSLGFRADTQYF,TGTGCCAGCAGCTTGGGGTTTCGGGCAGATACGCAGTATTTT
TRBV13,-,TRBJ2-3,-,CASSLRSTDTQYF,TGTGCCAGCAGCTTACGGTCTACAGATACGCAGTATTTT